A single sample is the source of the 8 T cell receptor beta chains below, sequenced in a study of T cell responses to AZD1222 COVID-19 vaccine. The data were produced by immunoSEQ multiplex PCR, yet TCRdb's version contains in-frame clones alone and is incomplete. In the table there are tens of thousands of clones, 70% to 85% of which are singletons. The starting material was peripheral blood, obtained on day 0 of MenACWY control vaccination. The receptors derive from an adult in good health.

The chain carries TRBV29-1 and TRBJ2-7; tentative D call: TRBD1 (5 bases). Germline V gene lookup returns CDR1 SQVTM and CDR2 ANQGSEA. CDR3 length equals 11 residues. The germline V and J ends were trimmed by 4 bases and 4 bases, with 8 bases remaining between them. CDR3 in DNA: TGCAGCGTTGGGGGCGGTTACGAGCAGTACTTC. This sequence encodes CSVGGGYEQYF.

This clone has only one observation. The CDR3, as DNA: TGTGCCAGCAGAGGGCAACATGGTAGCAATCAGCCCCAGCATTTT. Its protein product is CASRGQHGSNQPQHF. The chain recombines TRBV6-5 with TRBJ1-5; D is ambiguous. Trimming removed 6 bases from V and 0 bases from J, with 12 bases in between. CDR1 is MNHEY and CDR2 is SVGAGI in the germline V gene. The CDR3 loop spans 15 amino acids.

The rearrangement joins TRBV7-2 to TRBJ1-2; unclear D gene. The CDR3 consists of 13 residues. Germline V lookup: CDR1 SGHTA, CDR2 FQGNSA. Trimming removed 7 bases from V and 4 bases from J, with 13 bases in between. The CDR3 sequence is CASKPAGIYGYTF. In DNA, the CDR3 is TGTGCCAGCAAGCCGGCGGGGATCTATGGCTACACCTTC.

This chain connects TRBV27 to TRBJ2-3; 7 bases fit TRBD2. This CDR3 spans 12 amino acids. V lost 8 bases, J lost 8 bases, and 7 bases stayed unmatched. The germline V gene has CDR1 MNHEY and CDR2 SMNVEV (reference sequence). The CDR3 coding sequence is TGTGCCAGCGGGGCGTGGGGGGGTACGCAGTATTTT. Protein product: CASGAWGGTQYF.

This clone was seen a few times. This chain uses TRBV13 with TRBJ2-1; D gene uncertain. The germline V gene has CDR1 PRHDT and CDR2 FYEKMQ (reference sequence). V lost 0 bases and J lost 0, with 6 bases in between. This CDR3 is 15 amino acids long. The CDR3 DNA follows: TGTGCCAGCAGCTTAGGTGTTGACTCCTACAATGAGCAGTTCTTC. Translating it yields CASSLGVDSYNEQFF.

The rearrangement uses TRBV29-1 and TRBJ2-6; TRBD1 or TRBD2 may be the D gene (5 bases each). V lost 5 bases, J lost 4 bases, and 18 bases lay in between. CDR3 length: 16 residues. Germline assignment: CDR1 SQVTM and CDR2 ANQGSEA. For the CDR3, the DNA is TGCAGCGTTCGGGACCCGAGTGGGACCGGGGCCAACGTCCTGACTTTC. It encodes CSVRDPSGTGANVLTF.

The chain combines TRBV18 with TRBJ2-2; 8 bases fit TRBD2. Germline lookup yields CDR1 KGHSH and CDR2 LQKENI. Germline trimming cut 2 bases from V and 6 bases from J; bases unmatched to any gene: 2. The CDR3 spans 14 residues. The CDR3 bases are TGTGCCAGCTCACCAACACTAGCGGCCGGGGAGCTGTTTTTT. Encoded protein: CASSPTLAAGELFF. Complete variable domain (other parts from reference TRBV18 and TRBJ2-2): NAGVMQNPRHLVRRRGQEARLRCSPMKGHSHVYWYRQLPEEGLKFMVYLQKENIIDESGMPKERFSAEFPKEGPSILRIQQVVRGDSAAYFCASSPTLAAGELFFGEGSRLTVL.

This chain uses TRBV7-2 with TRBJ2-1; possibly TRBD1 for D (6 bases). V was trimmed by 5 bases and J by 11 bases, leaving 16 bases between them. The CDR3 spans 13 residues. The V gene's germline CDR1 is SGHTA and CDR2 FQGNSA. For the CDR3, the DNA is TGTGCCAGCAGCCCCGGACAGTACCCGCAGCAGTTCTTC. This translates into CASSPGQYPQQFF.